Sequencing of this T cell receptor (beta chain) was carried out in a study of T cells after yellow fever vaccination. This clonotype was observed a handful of times. Its target is unknown. Between the trimmed V and J ends, which lost 10 bases and 2 bases, there was a span of 15 bases. Germline CDR1 WSHSY, CDR2 SAAADI. CDR3 length: 13 residues. Each CDR3 protein gets one entry after TCRdb re-called the 5' RACE reads with MiXCR. In the table there are 130,000 or so distinct CDR3 sequences, around 15% of which are singletons. Study observations and caveats: Weaker, the secondary response had a peak occurring faster, on day 5 versus 15.

The source was CD8+ T cells sorted from PBMCs, collected 5 days after the yellow fever booster vaccination. V usage is TRBV10-2 and J usage is TRBJ2-7; D is perhaps TRBD1 or TRBD2 (5 bases each). The TCR sequence derives from a man between 18 and 29 years old who received the YFV17D yellow fever vaccine. The CDR3 DNA reads TGCGCCACCACCGGGACGGACGCCTACGAGCAGTACTTC. This codes for CATTGTDAYEQYF.